The rows below give T cell receptor beta chains drawn from one sample of a study of blood T cell repertoires in COVID-19. Using immunoSEQ multiplex PCR, the repertoire was profiled, and TCRdb retains in-frame clones only, with some absent. The table has roughly 82,000 clones, 90% seen once. The sample was peripheral blood. The source is a woman between 50 and 59 years old in a cohort sampled during active COVID-19. The CDR3 runs from the conserved cysteine through the conserved F or W.

V,J,CDR3
TRBV7-8,TRBJ2-2,CASSLTSRTSGVLNTGELFF
TRBV7-9,TRBJ2-2,CASSFLQVNTGELFF
TRBV19,TRBJ1-2,CATAMTGGYGYTF
TRBV9,TRBJ2-2,CASSVDGGRALGTGELFF
TRBV6-6,TRBJ2-3,CASSRTGREGLRNTDTQYF
TRBV5-1,TRBJ2-2,CASSLDRAGELFF
TRBV9,TRBJ1-3,CASSPWTGGLGNTIYF
TRBV15,TRBJ2-3,CATSRDAGPTDTQYF
TRBV5-4,TRBJ2-3,CASRYGGGRSTDTQYF
TRBV19,TRBJ1-1,CATRGGPVNTEAFF
TRBV5-1,TRBJ2-1,CASSLGLAGNYNEQFF
TRBV4-1,TRBJ2-1,CASSQERAGTGTVNEQFF
TRBV2,TRBJ2-2,CAKGHLNTGELFF
TRBV2,TRBJ1-4,CASSGQGVEKLFF
TRBV19,TRBJ1-6,CASSIATGRARSPLHF
TRBV28,TRBJ1-1,CASSSGTGTNTEAFF
TRBV7-2,TRBJ2-7,CASSLASQGASYEQYF
TRBV27,TRBJ2-7,CASSLTPDRPEAEQYF
TRBV7-8,TRBJ1-2,CASSLQGTGINYGYTF
TRBV19,TRBJ2-3,CASSKLAGGLTDTQYF
TRBV5-1,TRBJ1-1,CASSSGTGGGEAFF
TRBV28,TRBJ2-2,CASSPPDWGREESGELFF
TRBV11-2,TRBJ1-1,CASSLAAESTEAFF
TRBV19,TRBJ2-1,CASSIVNPGLAFYNEQFF
TRBV2,TRBJ1-2,CASFSAGNYGYTF
TRBV7-8,TRBJ2-3,CASSRDGTSGSGDTQYF
TRBV19,TRBJ2-7,CASSRTSGSLSYEQYF
TRBV19,TRBJ1-5,CASSMRQGANQPQHF
TRBV11-2,TRBJ2-7,CASSLVSGVGYEQYF
TRBV11-2,TRBJ2-3,CASSLDSYTDTQYF
TRBV5-1,TRBJ1-5,CASSLAGDQPQHF
TRBV20-1,TRBJ2-1,CSASKASGSVYNEQFF
TRBV28,TRBJ2-2,CATLGTSGRMWTGELFF
TRBV19,TRBJ1-1,CASTWGMNTEAFF
TRBV27,TRBJ2-1,CASSFVAGANEQFF
TRBV9,TRBJ2-7,CAGSVGGGGEQYF
TRBV11-3,TRBJ2-2,CASSLLEGTGMFF
TRBV4-1,TRBJ2-7,CASSQESRSSYEQYF
TRBV18,TRBJ1-4,CASSRAGGEKLFF
TRBV11-2,TRBJ2-7,CASSLVGGQGAYEQYF
TRBV5-4,TRBJ1-1,CASSLNIGDTEAFF
TRBV24-1,TRBJ1-1,CATIPGTSERAFF
TRBV5-1,TRBJ2-1,CASSLGAGEGYNEQFF
TRBV11-1,TRBJ2-2,CASSLRTSGRDWELFF
TRBV4-2,TRBJ2-1,CASSLGLAADNEQFF
TRBV7-2,TRBJ2-3,CASSPRGLAGGTDTQYF
TRBV18,TRBJ2-6,CASSLGHSGANVLTF
TRBV3-1/TRBV3-2,TRBJ1-3,CASKQGAAGNTIYF
TRBV6-5,TRBJ1-6,CASRAPGREDSPLHF
TRBV5-1,TRBJ2-7,CASSLGPEDRGTYEQYF
TRBV7-3,TRBJ2-3,CASSLTGLAGVTDTQYF
TRBV4-1,TRBJ1-1,CASSQEGTGEAFF
TRBV13,TRBJ1-6,CASSLGQGARSPLHF
TRBV27,TRBJ2-7,CASPPASRVSPYEQYF
TRBV5-1,TRBJ2-5,CASSPGSQETQYF
TRBV3-1/TRBV3-2,TRBJ1-1,CASSQDSAGDTEAFF
TRBV7-7,TRBJ2-6,CASSQGLHSSGANVLTF
TRBV7-9,TRBJ2-2,CASSGTGGANTGELFF
TRBV9,TRBJ2-3,CASSVDSGGTDTQYF